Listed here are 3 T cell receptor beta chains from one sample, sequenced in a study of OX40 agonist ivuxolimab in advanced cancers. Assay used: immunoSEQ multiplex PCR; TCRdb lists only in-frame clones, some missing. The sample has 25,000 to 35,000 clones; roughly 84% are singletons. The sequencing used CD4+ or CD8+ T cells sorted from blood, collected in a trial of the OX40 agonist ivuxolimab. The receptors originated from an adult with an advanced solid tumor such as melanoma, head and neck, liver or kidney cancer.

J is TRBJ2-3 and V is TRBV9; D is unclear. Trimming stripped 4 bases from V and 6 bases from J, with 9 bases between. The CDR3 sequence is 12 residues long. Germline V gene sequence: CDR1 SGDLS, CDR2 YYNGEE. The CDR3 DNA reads TGTGCCAGCAGCTCTAGTTCTGATACGCAGTATTTT. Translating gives CASSSSSDTQYF.

Here the CDR3 reads CASCPGHSSYNEQFF. CDR3 sequence (DNA): TGTGCCAGTTGCCCGGGACACAGCTCCTACAATGAGCAGTTCTTC. The chain combines TRBV19 with TRBJ2-1, with D tentatively TRBD1 (6 bases). V lost 8 bases, J lost 0 bases, and 14 bases lay in between. Germline CDR1 and CDR2: LNHDA and SQIVND (reference sequence). This CDR3 is built from 15 residues.

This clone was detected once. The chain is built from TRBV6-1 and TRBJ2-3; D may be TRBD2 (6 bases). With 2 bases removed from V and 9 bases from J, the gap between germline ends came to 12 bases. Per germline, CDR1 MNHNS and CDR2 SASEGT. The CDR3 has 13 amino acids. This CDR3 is CASSETGSTTQYF. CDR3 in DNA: TGTGCCAGCAGTGAAACCGGGAGCACAACGCAGTATTTT.